The subject of this entry is one T cell receptor (beta chain). Original processing notes: Cell counts per sample came from amplifying reference gene primers. The data were produced by immunoSEQ multiplex PCR, yet TCRdb's version contains in-frame clones alone and is incomplete. V, J and clone size were drawn from that table, and D and trimming were deduced from the DNA. The profile shows about 180,000 clones, approximately 89% of them singletons. Between the trimmed V and J ends, which lost 6 bases and 8 bases, there was a span of 10 bases. The CDR3 length is 11 residues. CDR1 and CDR2 from the germline V gene are MDHEN and SYDVKM. The entry originates in a study of blood T cell repertoires in COVID-19. On the study more broadly: Sites in the United States, Italy and Spain provided acute and convalescent COVID-19 samples. PBMCs, B-cell-depleted T cells, or T cells provided the cDNA or gDNA that made up the material.

This TCR came from a woman aged 25 to 39 with acute or convalescent COVID-19. The J gene is TRBJ1-1, the V gene TRBV28; D is unclear. What was sequenced was peripheral blood. The CDR3 DNA reads as TGTGCCAGCAGCCGCTACGCGGAAGCTTTCTTT. It translates to CASSRYAEAFF.